A selection of T cell receptor beta chains follows, all from one sample in a study of beta chain features in type 1 diabetes. Assay used: immunoSEQ multiplex PCR; TCRdb lists only in-frame clones, some missing. This table has approximately 270,000 clones, 14% appearing once. Material for sequencing was naive CD4+ T cells from blood. All receptors derive from a man aged 25 to 40 with type 1 diabetes. The CDR3 runs from the conserved cysteine through the conserved F or W. A D gene is named only where the DNA matches it firmly. Expanded clones are given a class, and other clones once, few, many or no size at all.

size	V	D	J	CDR3	DNA
few	TRBV6-5	NA	TRBJ1-2	CASSLGLNYGYTF	TGTGCCAGCAGTCTGGGCCTAAACTATGGCTACACCTTC
NA	TRBV7-9	NA	TRBJ1-2	CASSLGQQRGYTF	TGTGCCAGCAGCTTAGGGCAGCAGAGGGGCTACACCTTC
NA	TRBV19	TRBD1	TRBJ1-1	CAPLEEILGQPEAFF	TGTGCTCCCCTTGAGGAGATCTTGGGACAGCCTGAAGCTTTCTTT
few	TRBV21-1	NA	TRBJ1-1	CASSNVKPGHQNTEAFF	TGTGCCAGCAGCAATGTGAAGCCGGGACACCAGAACACTGAAGCTTTCTTT
NA	TRBV6-5	TRBD1	TRBJ2-7	CASSYTGGEYEQYF	TGTGCCAGCAGTTACACAGGGGGCGAGTACGAGCAGTACTTC
few	TRBV5-1	TRBD2	TRBJ2-3	CASSLAAGAADTQYF	TGCGCCAGCAGCTTGGCGGCGGGAGCTGCAGATACGCAGTATTTT
NA	TRBV11-1	NA	TRBJ2-3	CASSLAVPF	TGTGCCAGCAGCTTAGCCGTCCCCTTT
few	TRBV28	NA	TRBJ2-7	CASSFVSSSYEQYF	TGTGCCAGCAGTTTCGTATCGAGCTCCTACGAGCAGTACTTC
NA	TRBV6-5	NA	TRBJ2-3	CASSPFSANTQYF	TGTGCCAGCAGTCCCTTCAGTGCAAATACGCAGTATTTT
few	TRBV28	NA	TRBJ2-3	CASISVAGDTQYF	TGTGCCAGCATTTCAGTGGCGGGAGATACGCAGTATTTT
NA	TRBV28	TRBD1	TRBJ1-1	CASSLSGGTEAFF	TGTGCCAGCAGTTTGTCAGGGGGCACTGAAGCTTTCTTT
few	TRBV18	NA	TRBJ2-7	CASSPPGELHF	TGTGCCAGCTCACCTCCCGGGGAGTTACACTTC
few	TRBV7-2	NA	TRBJ1-1	CASSSGRTNTEAFF	TGTGCCAGCAGCTCCGGACGGACAAACACTGAAGCTTTCTTT
few	TRBV5-1	TRBD1	TRBJ2-7	CASSQDRGVSYEQYF	TGCGCCAGCAGCCAGGACAGGGGCGTCTCCTACGAGCAGTACTTC
NA	TRBV6-6	NA	TRBJ2-3	CASSPGGGSADTQYF	TGTGCCAGCAGCCCGGGGGGCGGATCGGCGGATACGCAGTATTTT
few	TRBV28	NA	TRBJ2-1	CASSLGQREQFF	TGTGCCAGCAGTTTAGGACAGCGAGAGCAGTTCTTC
few	TRBV19	NA	TRBJ2-3	CASSRGGTDTQYF	TGTGCCAGTAGTAGAGGAGGGACAGATACGCAGTATTTT
few	TRBV7-9	NA	TRBJ1-1	CASSLTGRKEAAEAFF	TGTGCCAGCAGCTTAACAGGGCGCAAGGAGGCAGCTGAAGCTTTCTTT
few	TRBV29-1	TRBD2	TRBJ2-1	CSVGVGTSGRNNEQFF	TGCAGCGTTGGGGTTGGGACTAGCGGTAGGAACAATGAGCAGTTCTTC
few	TRBV14	NA	TRBJ1-5	CASSQDSNQPQHF	TGTGCCAGCAGCCAGGACTCCAATCAGCCCCAGCATTTT
few	TRBV11-1	TRBD2	TRBJ2-1	CASSLTSGTGQFF	TGTGCCAGCAGCTTAACTAGCGGGACCGGGCAGTTCTTC
few	TRBV11-2	NA	TRBJ2-1	CASSLARYNEQFF	TGTGCCAGCAGCTTAGCGCGGTACAATGAGCAGTTCTTC
few	TRBV5-1	TRBD1	TRBJ2-5	CASSLAGTGKETQYF	TGCGCCAGCAGCTTAGCCGGGACAGGGAAGGAGACCCAGTACTTC
few	TRBV7-7	NA	TRBJ2-1	CASSLAPRGNEQFF	TGTGCCAGCAGCTTAGCGCCCAGGGGCAATGAGCAGTTCTTC
few	TRBV10-3	NA	TRBJ1-1	CAISDRGRERANTEAFF	TGTGCCATCAGTGATCGTGGCAGGGAAAGGGCGAACACTGAAGCTTTCTTT
NA	TRBV9	TRBD1	TRBJ2-2	CASSPQGHTGELFF	TGTGCCAGCAGCCCACAGGGGCACACCGGGGAGCTGTTTTTT
NA	TRBV9	TRBD2	TRBJ2-3	CASSVRTSFGTDTQYF	TGTGCCAGCAGCGTCCGGACTAGCTTCGGCACAGATACGCAGTATTTT
NA	TRBV7-9	NA	TRBJ2-7	CASSSAGDPYEQYF	TGTGCCAGCAGCTCCGCAGGGGACCCCTACGAGCAGTACTTC
NA	TRBV28	TRBD2	TRBJ2-4	CASSPPASGKNIQYF	TGTGCCAGCAGTCCCCCGGCTAGCGGGAAAAACATTCAGTACTTC
NA	TRBV16	NA	TRBJ1-5	CASARDSNQPQHF	TGTGCCAGCGCGAGGGATAGCAATCAGCCCCAGCATTTT
few	TRBV5-1	NA	TRBJ1-1	CASSLATGNTEAFF	TGCGCCAGCAGCTTGGCCACAGGGAACACTGAAGCTTTCTTT
NA	TRBV20-1	NA	TRBJ2-3	CSAVATDTQYF	TGCAGTGCTGTGGCCACAGATACGCAGTATTTT
NA	TRBV2	TRBD1	TRBJ1-2	CASRGDRVYGYTF	TGTGCCAGCAGGGGGGACAGGGTGTATGGCTACACCTTC
few	TRBV28	TRBD2	TRBJ2-1	CASRSAGGPNEQFF	TGTGCCAGCCGGTCGGCGGGAGGGCCGAATGAGCAGTTCTTC
few	TRBV5-1	TRBD1	TRBJ2-7	CASSGGTGKYEQYF	TGCGCCAGCAGTGGCGGGACAGGGAAGTACGAGCAGTACTTC
few	TRBV28	NA	TRBJ2-5	CASSTGSQETQYF	TGTGCCAGCAGTACGGGTAGCCAAGAGACCCAGTACTTC
few	TRBV30	NA	TRBJ2-7	CAWSVTGSSLREQYF	TGTGCCTGGAGTGTTACCGGTAGCTCCCTCCGGGAGCAGTACTTC
few	TRBV28	TRBD1	TRBJ1-5	CASSQFGQVGNQPQHF	TGTGCCAGCAGTCAATTCGGACAGGTAGGAAATCAGCCCCAGCATTTT
few	TRBV14	NA	TRBJ1-1	CASSLPGSMNTEAFF	TGTGCCAGCTCACTCCCGGGTTCCATGAACACTGAAGCTTTCTTT
NA	TRBV7-9	NA	TRBJ2-3	CASSLRRAGSDTQYF	TGTGCCAGCAGCTTAAGGAGGGCTGGATCAGATACGCAGTATTTT